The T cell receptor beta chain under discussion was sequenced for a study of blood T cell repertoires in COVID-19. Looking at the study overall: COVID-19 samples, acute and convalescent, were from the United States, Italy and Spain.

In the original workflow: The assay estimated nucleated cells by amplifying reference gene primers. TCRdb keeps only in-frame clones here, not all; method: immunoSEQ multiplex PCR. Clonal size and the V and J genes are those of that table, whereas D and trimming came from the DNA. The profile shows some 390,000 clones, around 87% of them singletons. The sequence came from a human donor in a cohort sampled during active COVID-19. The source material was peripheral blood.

CDR3 bases: TGTGCCAGCAGCGTCACTAGCGGGAGCTATAATGAGCAGTTCTTC. Protein product: CASSVTSGSYNEQFF. This chain connects TRBV6-5 to TRBJ2-1, with 11 nucleotides matching TRBD2. The CDR3 contains 15 residues. Germline assignment: CDR1 MNHEY and CDR2 SVGAGI. J lost 7 bases, V lost 6 bases, and 8 bases had no gene match.